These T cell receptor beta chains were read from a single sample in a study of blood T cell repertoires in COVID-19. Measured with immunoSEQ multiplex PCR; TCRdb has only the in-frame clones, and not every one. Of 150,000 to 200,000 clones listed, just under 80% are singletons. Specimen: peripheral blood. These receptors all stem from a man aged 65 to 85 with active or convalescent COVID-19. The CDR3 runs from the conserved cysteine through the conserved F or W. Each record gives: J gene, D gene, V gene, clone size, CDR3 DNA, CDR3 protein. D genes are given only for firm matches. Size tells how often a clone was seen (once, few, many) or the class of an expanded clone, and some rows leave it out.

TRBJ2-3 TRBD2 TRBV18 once TGTGCCAGCTCACCACCCGGGAGGGGACTAGCGGGGGACGGCACAGATACGCAGTATTTT CASSPPGRGLAGDGTDTQYF
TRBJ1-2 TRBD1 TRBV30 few TGTGCCTGGAGTAAGACAGGGGCATTGGACTACACCTTC CAWSKTGALDYTF
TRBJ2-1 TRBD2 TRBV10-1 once TGCGCCAGCTGCACCCCTCGGGGGGGGACTAGCGGTGACAATGAGCAGTTCTTC CASCTPRGGTSGDNEQFF
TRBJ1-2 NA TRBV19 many TGTGCCAGTAGTACGGGTCCCTCGACAGTGTATGGCTACACCTTC CASSTGPSTVYGYTF
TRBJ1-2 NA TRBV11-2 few TGTGCCAGCAGCTTAGAACAACGGGGGTTAGGGTATGGCTACACCTTC CASSLEQRGLGYGYTF
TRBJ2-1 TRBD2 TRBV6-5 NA TGTGCCAGCAGAAAGACTAGCGGGGGCAATGAGCAGTTCTTC CASRKTSGGNEQFF
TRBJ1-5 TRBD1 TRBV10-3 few TGTGCCATCTCCGGGACAGGGGGCTTTAGTCAGCCCCAGCATTTT CAISGTGGFSQPQHF
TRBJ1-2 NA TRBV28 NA TGTGCCAGCAGTTTAACAGGCAGCGGCTACACCTTC CASSLTGSGYTF
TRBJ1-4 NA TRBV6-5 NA TGTGCCAGCAGTTACTCCCAGGGGACTAATGAAAAACTGTTTTTT CASSYSQGTNEKLFF
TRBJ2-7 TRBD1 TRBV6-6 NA TGTGCCAGCAGTTACAACAGGGGGGTTGAGCAGTACTTC CASSYNRGVEQYF
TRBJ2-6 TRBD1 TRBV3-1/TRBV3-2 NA TGTGCCAGCAGCCAAGAATGGACAGGGAAGGCTGGGGCCAACGTCCTGACTTTC CASSQEWTGKAGANVLTF